Shown below are 13 T cell receptor beta chains from a single sample sequenced in a study of glioma-infiltrating T cells after dendritic cell vaccination. Clones were read by immunoSEQ multiplex PCR, and TCRdb kept only the in-frame ones, dropping some. Of under 70,000 clones listed, 80% to 85% are singletons. The sample here was blood, taken before dendritic cell vaccination. The receptors here all came from a human donor with glioblastoma.

The gene calls are TRBV5-1 and TRBJ1-2; no reliable D call. V lost 3 bases and J lost 8, with 11 bases in between. The CDR3 length is 12 residues. CDR1 is SGHRS and CDR2 is YFSETQ in the germline V gene. In nucleotides, the CDR3 is TGCGCCAGCAGCTATCGAGGAGGCGGCTACACCTTC. Translation: CASSYRGGGYTF. Looking up the rest from reference TRBV5-1 and TRBJ1-2 gives the full variable domain: KAGVTQTPRYLIKTRGQQVTLSCSPISGHRSVSWYQQTPGQGLQFLFEYFSETQRNKGNFPGRFSGRQFSNSRSEMNVSTLELGDSALYLCASSYRGGGYTFGSGTRLTVV.

The rearrangement links TRBV19 to TRBJ2-2; 10 bases agree with TRBD1. Germline V gene data show CDR1 as LNHDA and CDR2 as SQIVND (reference sequence). Germline trimming cut 6 bases from V and 6 bases from J; bases unmatched to any gene: 7. This CDR3 spans 15 amino acids. The DNA for the CDR3 is TGTGCCAGTAGAACCGGGACAGGGGTGGCCGGGGAGCTGTTTTTT. Residues: CASRTGTGVAGELFF.

The CDR3 sequence: CASSSGQGRVEQFF. DNA for the CDR3: TGTGCCAGCAGTTCGGGACAGGGACGTGTTGAGCAGTTCTTC. The J gene is TRBJ2-1, the V gene TRBV28; TRBD1 aligns across 9 bases. With 4 bases clipped from V and 9 bases from J, the junction kept 7 bases outside the gene matches. This CDR3 contains 14 residues. Germline assignment: CDR1 MDHEN and CDR2 SYDVKM.

V and J are TRBV5-8 and TRBJ1-2, with TRBD1 matching over 7 bases. Losses at the gene ends were 0 bases for V and 7 bases for J; bases not matched to a gene: 6. The CDR3 is 14 amino acids. Germline V gene data show CDR1 as SGHTS and CDR2 as YDEGEE. The CDR3 protein is CASSLGQGTGGYTF. In nucleotides, the CDR3 is TGTGCCAGCAGCTTGGGACAGGGTACGGGTGGCTACACCTTC.

This sequence joins TRBV6-6 and TRBJ1-2; D gene uncertain. V shed 0 bases and J shed 8 bases, with 4 bases lying between them. This CDR3 region has 11 residues. Germline assignment: CDR1 MNHNY and CDR2 SVGAGI (reference sequence). CDR3 nucleotides: TGTGCCAGCAGTTACTCGACAGGCTACACCTTC. As protein: CASSYSTGYTF.

This rearrangement joins TRBV27 to TRBJ2-4, with unresolved D. Trimming removed 5 bases at V and 0 bases at J, with 14 bases between. Germline loops: CDR1 MNHEY, CDR2 SMNVEV (reference sequence). The CDR3 runs to 16 residues. This chain's CDR3 is CASSQLSRLAKNIQYF. CDR3 nucleotide sequence: TGTGCCAGCAGTCAACTTTCTCGCCTAGCCAAAAACATTCAGTACTTC.

The rearrangement links TRBV19 to TRBJ2-3; 7 bases are shared with TRBD2. J was trimmed by 3 bases and V by 5 bases; bases with no gene match: 11. The germline CDR1 and CDR2 sequences are LNHDA and SQIVND (reference sequence). The CDR3 has 16 amino acids. The CDR3 DNA sequence: TGTGCCAGTAGTCCCCGAGGAAGCGGGGAGACAGATACGCAGTATTTT. This encodes CASSPRGSGETDTQYF.

The chain links TRBV6-1 to TRBJ2-6; D unresolved. Per germline, CDR1 MNHNS and CDR2 SASEGT. The CDR3 is 14 amino acids. Trimming took 8 bases from V and 0 from J, leaving 8 bases between them. As DNA, the CDR3 is TGTGCCAGCGTGAGGATCTCTGGGGCCAACGTCCTGACTTTC. Its translation: CASVRISGANVLTF.

CDR3 amino acids: CASSRDSNTDTQYF. CDR3 DNA: TGTGCCAGCAGTCGGGACAGCAACACAGATACGCAGTATTTT. The chain uses TRBV6-4 and TRBJ2-3; 7 nucleotides agree with TRBD1. Germline V gene lookup returns CDR1 MRHNA and CDR2 SNTAGT. J gave up 2 bases and V 5 bases, and 4 bases lay outside the gene matches. This CDR3 contains 14 residues.

Only one count was recorded for this clone. V is TRBV5-1 and J is TRBJ2-2, with TRBD1 matching over 9 bases. The germline CDR1 and CDR2 sequences are SGHRS and YFSETQ. This CDR3 is 16 amino acids long. J gave up 4 bases and V 2 bases, and 6 bases lay outside the gene matches. In DNA, the CDR3 is TGCGCCAGCAGCTTAACGACAGGGGGAAGCACCGGGGAGCTGTTTTTT. Translation gives CASSLTTGGSTGELFF.

The V and J genes are TRBV5-4 and TRBJ2-5, with D perhaps TRBD2 (7 bases). Trimming cost V 0 bases and J 4 bases, with 16 bases left between them. This CDR3 has 16 residues. Germline assignment: CDR1 SGHNT and CDR2 YYREEE (reference sequence). The CDR3 bases are TGTGCCAGCAGCTTGGGTCTACGGGGGGCGGGAGAGACCCAGTACTTC. It is translated as CASSLGLRGAGETQYF. Together with reference TRBV5-4 and TRBJ2-5, the CDR3 gives the full variable domain: ETGVTQSPTHLIKTRGQQVTLRCSSQSGHNTVSWYQQALGQGPQFIFQYYREEENGRGNFPPRFSGLQFPNYSSELNVNALELDDSALYLCASSLGLRGAGETQYFGPGTRLLVL.

This clone showed up just once. V usage is TRBV19 and J usage is TRBJ2-3; 9 bases are a match to TRBD1. This CDR3 has 16 amino acids. Germline CDR1 reads LNHDA; CDR2 reads SQIVND (reference sequence). Germline trimming cut 0 bases from V and 1 base from J; bases unmatched to any gene: 2. The CDR3 nucleotides are TGTGCCAGTAGTATAGAGGGACAGGGCGGCACAGATACGCAGTATTTT. It translates to CASSIEGQGGTDTQYF.

The V gene is TRBV6-1, the J gene TRBJ1-6; D is unresolved. The CDR3 loop spans 11 amino acids. Deletions cut 5 bases from V and 6 bases from J, with 2 bases between. Germline V gene data show CDR1 as MNHNS and CDR2 as SASEGT. The CDR3 sequence: CASSLNSPLHF. The DNA for the CDR3 is TGTGCCAGCAGTCTTAATTCACCCCTCCACTTT.